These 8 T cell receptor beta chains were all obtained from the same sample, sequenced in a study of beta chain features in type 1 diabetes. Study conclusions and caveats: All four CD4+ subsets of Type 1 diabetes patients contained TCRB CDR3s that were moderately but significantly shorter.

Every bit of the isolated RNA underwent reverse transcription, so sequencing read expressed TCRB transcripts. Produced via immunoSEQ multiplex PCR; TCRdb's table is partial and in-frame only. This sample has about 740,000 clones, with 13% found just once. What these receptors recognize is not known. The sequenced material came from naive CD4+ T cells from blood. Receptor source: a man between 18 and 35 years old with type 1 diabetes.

CDR3 bases: TGCGGCTCGTTCCTGGGTGGCGAGCAGTACTTC. Translating it yields CGSFLGGEQYF. The chain couples TRBV29-1 to TRBJ2-7; D unclear. The germline gives CDR1 SQVTM, CDR2 ANQGSEA. The CDR3 has 11 residues.

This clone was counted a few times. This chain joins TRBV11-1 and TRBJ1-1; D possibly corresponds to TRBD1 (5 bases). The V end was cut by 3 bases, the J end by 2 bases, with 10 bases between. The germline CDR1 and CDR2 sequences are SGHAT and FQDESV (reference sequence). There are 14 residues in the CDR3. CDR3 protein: CASSLGRTNTEAFF. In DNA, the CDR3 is TGTGCCAGCAGCTTGGGACGGACAAACACTGAAGCTTTCTTT.

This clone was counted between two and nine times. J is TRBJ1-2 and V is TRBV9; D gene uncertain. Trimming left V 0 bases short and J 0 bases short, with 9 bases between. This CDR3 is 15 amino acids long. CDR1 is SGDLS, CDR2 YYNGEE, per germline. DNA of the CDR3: TGTGCCAGCAGCGTAGAAGGCAGAGCTAACTATGGCTACACCTTC. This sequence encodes CASSVEGRANYGYTF.

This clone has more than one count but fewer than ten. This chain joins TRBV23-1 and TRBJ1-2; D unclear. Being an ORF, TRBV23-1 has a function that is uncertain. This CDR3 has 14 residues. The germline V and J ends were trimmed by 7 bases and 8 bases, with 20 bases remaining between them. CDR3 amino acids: CASTPSDEGYGYTF. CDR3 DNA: TGCGCCAGCACCCCCTCCGACGAGGGTTACGGCTACACCTTC.

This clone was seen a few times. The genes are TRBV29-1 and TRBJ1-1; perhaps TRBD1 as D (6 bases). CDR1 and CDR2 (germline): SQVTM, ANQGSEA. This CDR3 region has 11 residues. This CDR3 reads CSGRGYTEAFF. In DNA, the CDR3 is TGCAGTGGGAGGGGGTACACTGAAGCTTTCTTT.

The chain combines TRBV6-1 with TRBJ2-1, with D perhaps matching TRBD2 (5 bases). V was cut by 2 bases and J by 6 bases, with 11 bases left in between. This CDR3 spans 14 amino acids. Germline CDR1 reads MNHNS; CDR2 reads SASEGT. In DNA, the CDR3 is TGTGCCAGCAGTGAACTCCGGGGTGGCAATGAGCAGTTCTTC. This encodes CASSELRGGNEQFF.

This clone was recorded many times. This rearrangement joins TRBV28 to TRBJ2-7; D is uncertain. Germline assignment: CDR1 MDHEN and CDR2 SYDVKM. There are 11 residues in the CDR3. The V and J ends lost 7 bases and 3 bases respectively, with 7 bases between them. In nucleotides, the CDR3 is TGTGCCAGCACCAGCCACTACGAGCAGTACTTC. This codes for CASTSHYEQYF.

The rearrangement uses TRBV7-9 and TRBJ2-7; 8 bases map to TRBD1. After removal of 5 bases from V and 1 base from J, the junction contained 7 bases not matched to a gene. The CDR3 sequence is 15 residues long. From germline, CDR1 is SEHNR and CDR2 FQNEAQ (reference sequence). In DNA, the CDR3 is TGTGCCAGCAGCCCGGGACAGGCAGGGTCCTACGAGCAGTACTTC. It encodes CASSPGQAGSYEQYF.